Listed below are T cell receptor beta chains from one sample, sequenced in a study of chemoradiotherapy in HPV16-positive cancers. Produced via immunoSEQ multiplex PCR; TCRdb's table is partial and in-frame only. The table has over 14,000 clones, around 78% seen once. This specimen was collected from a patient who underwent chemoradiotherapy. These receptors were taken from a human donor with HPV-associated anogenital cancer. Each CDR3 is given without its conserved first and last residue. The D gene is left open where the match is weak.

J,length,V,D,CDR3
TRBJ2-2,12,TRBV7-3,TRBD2,ASSFSGVTGELF
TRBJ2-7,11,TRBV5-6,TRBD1,ASRRDRGYEQY
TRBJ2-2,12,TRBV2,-,ASRSQVNTGELF
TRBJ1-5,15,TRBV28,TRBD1,ASSFGQGLRVNQPQH
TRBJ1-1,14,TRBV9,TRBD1,ASSVGSTGGEPEAF
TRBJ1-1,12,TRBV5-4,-,ASSLGGAIREAF
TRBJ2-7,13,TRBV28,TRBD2,ASSRGLAGAYEQY
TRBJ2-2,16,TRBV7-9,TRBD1,ASSPDPGQGGNTGELF
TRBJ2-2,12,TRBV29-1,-,SVLGSPNTGELF
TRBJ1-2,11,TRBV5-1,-,ASSLGTGDGYT
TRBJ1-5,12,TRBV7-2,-,ASSLKLGDQPQH
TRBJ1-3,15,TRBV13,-,ASSLGLSHRVGNTIY
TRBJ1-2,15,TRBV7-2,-,ASSLGVGEDRSYGYT
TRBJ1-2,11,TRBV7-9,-,ASSLKDGGGYT
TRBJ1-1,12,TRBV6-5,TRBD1,ASRRDRADTEAF
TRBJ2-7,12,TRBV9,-,ASSASVGPYEQY
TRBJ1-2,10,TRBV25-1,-,ASSGGLGGYT
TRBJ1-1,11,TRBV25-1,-,ASSEWGYTEAF
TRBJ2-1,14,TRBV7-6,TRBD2,ASSLDERGGLNEQF
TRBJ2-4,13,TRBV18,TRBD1,ASSPPDRGGNIQY
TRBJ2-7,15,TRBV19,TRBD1,ASRNGGETGSVYEQY
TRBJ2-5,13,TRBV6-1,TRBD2,ASSELAGGQETQY
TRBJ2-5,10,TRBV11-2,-,ASSFPRQDQY
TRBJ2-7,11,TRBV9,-,ASSVSGFGEQY
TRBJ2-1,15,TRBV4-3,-,ASSQDGLRGSYNEQF
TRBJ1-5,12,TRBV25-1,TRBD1,ASSDTGANQPQH
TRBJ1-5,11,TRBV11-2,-,ASSRTDNQPQH
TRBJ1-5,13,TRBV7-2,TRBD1,ASSLEGRGEQPQH
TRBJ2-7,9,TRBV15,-,ATRLTYEQY
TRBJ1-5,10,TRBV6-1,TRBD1,ASNRGHQPQH
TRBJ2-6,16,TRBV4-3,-,ASSLNRGGRSGANVLT
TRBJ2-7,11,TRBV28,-,ASSPRGSYEQY
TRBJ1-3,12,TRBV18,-,ASSPQGSGNTIY
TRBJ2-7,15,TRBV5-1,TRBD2,ASSLSGQRGVSYEQY
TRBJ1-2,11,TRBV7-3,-,ASSLGQGYGYT
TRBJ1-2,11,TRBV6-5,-,ASSLNRDYGYT
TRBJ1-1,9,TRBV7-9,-,ASTDRDEAF
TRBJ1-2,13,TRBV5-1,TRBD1,ASRRTGSPNYGYT
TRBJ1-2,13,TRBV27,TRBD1,ASRTTGTGGSGYT
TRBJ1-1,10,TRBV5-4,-,ASSLESEKAF
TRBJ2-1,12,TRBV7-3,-,ASSLFRGYNEQF
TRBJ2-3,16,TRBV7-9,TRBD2,ASSLGASGGAVDDTQY
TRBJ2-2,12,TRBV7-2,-,ASSARRNTGELF
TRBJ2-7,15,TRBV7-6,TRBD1,ASSSRGTGTRGGEQY